These 25 T cell receptor beta chains were sequenced from one sample in a study of blood T cell repertoires in COVID-19. Only in-frame clones appear in the TCRdb table, and some are missing; sequencing was by immunoSEQ multiplex PCR. The table has around 200,000 clones, around 80% seen once. The sequencing input was peripheral blood. These receptor sequences come from a woman older than 75 with active or convalescent COVID-19.

This sequence joins TRBV6-4 and TRBJ1-5, with 9 bases aligning to TRBD1. CDR1 and CDR2 from the germline V gene are MRHNA and SNTAGT. The junction had 12 bases not matched to a gene; V was cut back by 2 bases and J by 7 bases. The CDR3 is 17 amino acids. The CDR3 loop is CASSDPRTGVEGQPQHF. The DNA of the CDR3 is TGTGCCAGCAGTGACCCCCGGACAGGGGTAGAGGGACAGCCCCAGCATTTT.

V gene TRBV24-1 combines with J gene TRBJ2-1, with D perhaps TRBD1 (6 bases). The CDR3 has 15 residues. Deletions cut 0 bases from V and 4 bases from J, with 9 bases between. CDR1 KGHDR and CDR2 SFDVKD come from the germline V gene. In DNA form, the CDR3 reads TGTGCCACCAGTGATTTGGGGGGACAATACAATGAGCAGTTCTTC. Encoded protein: CATSDLGGQYNEQFF.

This CDR3 is CASKSGNIQYF. CDR3 bases: TGTGCCAGCAAATCAGGGAACATTCAGTACTTC. The chain couples TRBV12-3 or TRBV12-4 to TRBJ2-4; D is possibly TRBD1 (5 bases). V was pared by 7 bases and J by 7 bases, with 8 bases between. The length of the CDR3 is 11 residues.

The chain links TRBV21-1 to TRBJ1-2; the DNA was not compared with TRBD1, the D call given in the table. TRBV21-1 is designated a pseudogene. The CDR3 has 12 residues. Here the CDR3 reads CASRRTGYGYTF. The CDR3 nucleotides are TGTGCCAGCAGAAGGACAGGCTATGGCTACACCTTC.

J is TRBJ1-6 and V is TRBV11-2; D not certain. With 5 bases removed from V and 10 bases from J, the gap between germline ends came to 12 bases. This CDR3 comprises 13 residues. Per germline, CDR1 SGHAT and CDR2 FQNNGV. The CDR3 sequence is CASSPWAESPLHF. The DNA for the CDR3 is TGTGCCAGCAGCCCCTGGGCCGAATCACCCCTCCACTTT.

CDR3 nucleotides: TGCGCCAGCAGTGAGTTCAAGGGAGGGGCTCCCAAACAGCCCCAGCATTTT. Residues: CASSEFKGGAPKQPQHF. This chain joins TRBV10-2 and TRBJ1-5, with D possibly matching TRBD1 (5 bases). The germline V gene encodes CDR1 WSHSY and CDR2 SAAADI. V was pared by 1 base and J by 7 bases, with 20 bases between. This CDR3 has 17 residues.

The gene calls are TRBV5-1 and TRBJ2-7; 8 nucleotides line up with TRBD1. Germline V gene data show CDR1 as SGHRS and CDR2 as YFSETQ. The V and J ends lost 1 base and 6 bases, in that order; junction bases with no gene match: 9. This CDR3 is 15 amino acids long. The CDR3 DNA sequence: TGCGCCAGCAGCTTGATTTTGGGACAGGAGGGCGAGCAGTACTTC. It codes for CASSLILGQEGEQYF.

The CDR3 reads CASSQDWGGVNEKLFF. DNA for the CDR3: TGCGCCAGCAGCCAAGATTGGGGGGGGGTGAATGAAAAACTGTTTTTT. V usage is TRBV4-3 and J usage is TRBJ1-4; D is possibly TRBD1 (5 bases). The V end lost 0 bases, the J end lost 5 bases, and 13 bases lay between the germline ends. Germline V lookup: CDR1 LGHNA, CDR2 YSLEER. The CDR3 has 16 amino acids.

V and J are TRBV9 and TRBJ2-3, with D possibly matching TRBD1 (6 bases). In germline, CDR1 is SGDLS, CDR2 YYNGEE. Trimming pared 3 bases from V and 2 bases from J, leaving 10 bases between. The CDR3 has 14 amino acids. The CDR3 nucleotides are TGTGCCAGCAGCGCCCGGACAGTCACAGATACGCAGTATTTT. This gives the protein CASSARTVTDTQYF.

The chain recombines TRBV2 with TRBJ2-1, with 13 nucleotides matching TRBD2. CDR1 is SNHLY, CDR2 FYNNEI, per germline. The J segment lost 10 bases and the V segment lost 6 bases, leaving 9 bases of the junction unmatched. This CDR3 region has 15 residues. CDR3 in DNA: TGTGCCAGCAGCCGACTAGCGGGGGGTCAAGGGGAGCAGTTCTTC. Its protein is CASSRLAGGQGEQFF. Combining the CDR3 with reference TRBV2 and TRBJ2-1 gives the whole variable domain EPEVTQTPSHQVTQMGQEVILRCVPISNHLYFYWYRQILGQKVEFLVSFYNNEISEKSEIFDDQFSVERPDGSNFTLKIRSTKLEDSAMYFCASSRLAGGQGEQFFGPGTRLTVL.

The chain recombines TRBV5-6 with TRBJ2-7, with D unresolved. The CDR3 contains 13 residues. Trimming left V 0 bases short and J 5 bases short, with 9 bases between. From germline, CDR1 is SGHDT and CDR2 YYEEEE. CDR3 protein: CASSLVSVDEQYF. CDR3 nucleotide sequence: TGTGCCAGCAGCTTGGTTTCCGTCGACGAGCAGTACTTC.

The V and J genes are TRBV27 and TRBJ2-5; 11 bases are shared with TRBD2. The germline gives CDR1 MNHEY, CDR2 SMNVEV (reference sequence). The CDR3 consists of 18 residues. V dropped 6 bases and J dropped 3; count of bases not matched to a gene: 15. DNA of the CDR3: TGTGCCAGCAGAAAGAGAGATGCCGGGACTAGCGGCGAAGAGACCCAGTACTTC. As protein: CASRKRDAGTSGEETQYF.

The chain links TRBV9 to TRBJ2-1; TRBD1 matches 7 bases. J gave up 8 bases and V 2 bases, and 10 bases lay outside the gene matches. The germline CDR1 and CDR2 sequences are SGDLS and YYNGEE. The CDR3 is 15 amino acids. This CDR3 reads CASSVRPDRDDEQFF. The DNA for the CDR3 is TGTGCCAGCAGCGTCCGCCCCGACAGGGACGATGAGCAGTTCTTC.

The count of this clone is one. The V and J genes are TRBV4-2 and TRBJ2-3; 7 nucleotides align to TRBD2. The CDR3 runs to 16 residues. V gave up 2 bases and J gave up 0 bases; unmatched junction bases: 5. CDR1 is LGHNA, CDR2 YNFKEQ, per germline. CDR3 DNA sequence: TGTGCCAGCAGCCAACAAGCGGGGCGGAGCACAGATACGCAGTATTTT. Translation gives CASSQQAGRSTDTQYF.

The V and J genes are TRBV6-5 and TRBJ2-7, with 7 bases that match TRBD2. CDR3 length: 13 residues. The V segment lost 4 bases and the J segment 3 bases; nucleotides outside the gene matches: 3. Per the germline V gene, CDR1 is MNHEY and CDR2 is SVGAGI. CDR3 bases: TGTGCCAGCAGTTCACGGGGGGTCTACGAGCAGTACTTC. Its protein product is CASSSRGVYEQYF.

This clone was recorded a few times. This chain joins TRBV3-1 (or the pseudogene TRBV3-2) and TRBJ1-2; TRBD1 agrees at 7 bases. In germline, CDR1 is LGHDT, CDR2 YNNKEL (reference sequence). J gave up 4 bases and V 3 bases, and 5 bases lay outside the gene matches. This CDR3 contains 14 residues. The CDR3 nucleotides read TGTGCCAGCAGCCAGCGGGGACAGACCTATGGCTACACCTTC. This translates into CASSQRGQTYGYTF.

The V call is TRBV11-3, the J call TRBJ2-1; a possible D gene is TRBD2 (7 bases). Germline V gene lookup returns CDR1 SGHNT and CDR2 YENEEA. The CDR3 extends over 16 amino acids. V dropped 3 bases and J dropped 8 bases, with 20 bases sitting between them. The CDR3 loop is CASSLAYGGGNDEQFF. CDR3 in DNA: TGTGCCAGCAGCTTGGCCTATGGGGGGGGCAACGATGAGCAGTTCTTC.

The J gene is TRBJ2-3, the V gene TRBV29-1; TRBD1 is a possible D gene (6 bases). CDR3 length equals 15 residues. Germline V CDR1 and CDR2: SQVTM, ANQGSEA. The ends were cut back, 6 bases at V and 0 bases at J, with 16 bases in the middle. The CDR3 sequence: CSVLAFQGSTDTQYF. The CDR3 DNA is TGCAGCGTCCTAGCCTTTCAGGGGAGCACAGATACGCAGTATTTT.

J is TRBJ1-2 and V is TRBV6-2 or TRBV6-3; D is undetermined. CDR1 and CDR2 from the germline V gene are MNHEY and SVGEGT. CDR3 length equals 17 residues. Trimming shortened V by 2 bases and J by 3 bases, and 19 bases separated the two germline ends. The CDR3 spells CASSYAPGAPGDYGYTF. The CDR3 nucleotides are TGTGCCAGCAGTTACGCCCCAGGTGCCCCGGGAGACTATGGCTACACCTTC.

The chain carries TRBV5-5 and TRBJ1-3; 8 nucleotides match TRBD1. The CDR3 spans 15 residues. The junction had 10 bases not matched to a gene; V was cut back by 4 bases and J by 7 bases. CDR1 is SGHKS, CDR2 YYEKEE, per germline (reference sequence). Here the CDR3 reads CASSDGQGFLNTIYF. The CDR3 DNA is TGTGCCAGCAGCGACGGACAGGGTTTCTTGAACACCATATATTTT.

This clone was recorded a few times. The chain couples TRBV19 to TRBJ1-2, with 9 positions matching TRBD1. The germline V gene has CDR1 LNHDA and CDR2 SQIVND (reference sequence). V lost 7 bases and J lost 8; bases outside the gene matches: 14. The CDR3 has 15 residues. The CDR3 sequence is CASNFVGTGTEGYTF. The CDR3, as DNA: TGTGCCAGTAACTTCGTCGGGACAGGGACTGAAGGCTACACCTTC.

The chain joins TRBV18 to TRBJ1-4; D uncertain. The CDR3 has 15 residues. V lost 1 base, J lost 4 bases, and 10 bases lay in between. Germline V gene sequence: CDR1 KGHSH, CDR2 LQKENI. The CDR3 DNA follows: TGTGCCAGCTCACCACGACAAGCTCTTAATGAAAAACTGTTTTTT. Its translation: CASSPRQALNEKLFF.

The chain recombines TRBV5-1 with TRBJ2-7; the D gene is possibly TRBD1 (6 bases). CDR1 is SGHRS and CDR2 is YFSETQ in the germline V gene. The germline V and J ends were trimmed by 0 bases and 5 bases, with 9 bases remaining between them. The CDR3 loop spans 13 amino acids. The CDR3 reads CASSLEGVNEQYF. The CDR3 bases are TGCGCCAGCAGCTTGGAGGGGGTCAACGAGCAGTACTTC.

V usage is TRBV5-4 and J usage is TRBJ2-7, with TRBD1 matching over 8 bases. The CDR3 sequence is 14 residues long. V lost 4 bases and J lost 2; bases outside the gene matches: 5. In germline, CDR1 is SGHNT, CDR2 YYREEE (reference sequence). The CDR3 DNA reads TGTGCCAGCAGCACCGGGACAGGAGCCTACGAGCAGTACTTC. Its translation is CASSTGTGAYEQYF.

This chain joins TRBV7-2 and TRBJ2-7; D perhaps matches TRBD2 (6 bases). V was clipped by 1 base and J by 2 bases, with 12 bases between them. Germline CDR1 and CDR2: SGHTA and FQGNSA. This CDR3 has 15 residues. This CDR3 reads CASSLGGGGAYEQYF. CDR3 nucleotide sequence: TGTGCCAGCAGCTTAGGGGGAGGAGGAGCCTACGAGCAGTACTTC.